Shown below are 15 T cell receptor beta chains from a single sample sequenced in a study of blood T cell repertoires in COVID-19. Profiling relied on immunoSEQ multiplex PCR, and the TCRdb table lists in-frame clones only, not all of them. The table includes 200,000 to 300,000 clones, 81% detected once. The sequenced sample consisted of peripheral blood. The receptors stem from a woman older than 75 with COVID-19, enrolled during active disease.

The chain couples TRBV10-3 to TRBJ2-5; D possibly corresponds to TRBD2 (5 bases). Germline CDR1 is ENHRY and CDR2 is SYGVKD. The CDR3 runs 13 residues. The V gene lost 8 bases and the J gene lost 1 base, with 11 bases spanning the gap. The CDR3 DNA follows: TGTGCCATCCGGGGAGACGCCCAAGAGACCCAGTACTTC. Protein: CAIRGDAQETQYF.

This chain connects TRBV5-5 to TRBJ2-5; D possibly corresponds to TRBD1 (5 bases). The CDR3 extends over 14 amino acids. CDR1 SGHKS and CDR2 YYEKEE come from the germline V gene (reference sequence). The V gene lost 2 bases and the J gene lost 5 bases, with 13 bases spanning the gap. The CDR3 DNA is TGTGCCAGCAGCTTATCTGGGGCAGACGAGACCCAGTACTTC. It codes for CASSLSGADETQYF.

CDR3 region: CASRYRETVEAFF. CDR3 in DNA: TGTGCCAGCAGATACCGGGAAACAGTTGAAGCTTTCTTT. V gene TRBV6-5 combines with J gene TRBJ1-1; D gene uncertain. V was shortened by 6 bases and J by 7 bases, with 15 bases between the two germline ends. The CDR3 totals 13 residues. CDR1 is MNHEY, CDR2 SVGAGI, per germline.

CDR3 nucleotide sequence: TGTGCCAGCAGCTTTGTAGGGACAAATCGGGAGACCCAGTACTTC. It yields the protein CASSFVGTNRETQYF. The J gene is TRBJ2-5, the V gene TRBV11-2, with D possibly being TRBD1 (6 bases). The CDR3 consists of 15 residues. The germline V gene encodes CDR1 SGHAT and CDR2 FQNNGV. V gave up 3 bases and J gave up 5 bases, with 16 bases separating them.

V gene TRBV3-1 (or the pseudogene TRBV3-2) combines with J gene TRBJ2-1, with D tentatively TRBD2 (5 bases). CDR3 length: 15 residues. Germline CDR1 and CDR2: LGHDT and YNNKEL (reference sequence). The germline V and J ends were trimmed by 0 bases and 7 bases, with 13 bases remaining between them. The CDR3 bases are TGTGCCAGCAGCCAAGACTTAGCGATTTTGAATGAGCAGTTCTTC. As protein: CASSQDLAILNEQFF.

The CDR3 is CASSLGASSDTQYF. CDR3 bases: TGTGCCAGCAGCTTAGGAGCTAGCTCGGATACGCAGTATTTT. This chain joins TRBV7-6 and TRBJ2-3; D possibly corresponds to TRBD2 (5 bases). Germline-derived CDR1 and CDR2 are SGHVS and FNYEAQ. V lost 1 base and J 6 bases, leaving 11 bases between the germline ends. This CDR3 has 14 amino acids.

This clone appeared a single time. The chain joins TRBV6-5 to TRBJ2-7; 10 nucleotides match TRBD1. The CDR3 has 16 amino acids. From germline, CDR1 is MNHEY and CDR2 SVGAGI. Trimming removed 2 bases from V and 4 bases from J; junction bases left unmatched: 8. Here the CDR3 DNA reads TGTGCCAGCAGTTACCGGTTCGGGACAGGGGAGTACGAGCAGTACTTC. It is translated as CASSYRFGTGEYEQYF.

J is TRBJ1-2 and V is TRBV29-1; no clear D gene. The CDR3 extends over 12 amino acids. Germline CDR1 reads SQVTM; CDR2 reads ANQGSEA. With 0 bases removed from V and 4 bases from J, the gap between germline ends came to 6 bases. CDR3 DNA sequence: TGCAGCGTTGAAGACTCAGGCTATGGCTACACCTTC. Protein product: CSVEDSGYGYTF.

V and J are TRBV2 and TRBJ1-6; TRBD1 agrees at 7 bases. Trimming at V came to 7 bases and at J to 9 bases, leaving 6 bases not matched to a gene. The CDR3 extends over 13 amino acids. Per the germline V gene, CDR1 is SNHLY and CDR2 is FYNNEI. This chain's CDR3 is CASTDRAVSPLHF. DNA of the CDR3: TGTGCCAGCACCGACAGGGCGGTTTCACCCCTCCACTTT.

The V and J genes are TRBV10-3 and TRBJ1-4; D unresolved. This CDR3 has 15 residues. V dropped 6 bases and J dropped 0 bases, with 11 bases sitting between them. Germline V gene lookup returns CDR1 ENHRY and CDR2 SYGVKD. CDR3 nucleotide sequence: TGTGCCATCAGGAACTCCGGAGCAACTAATGAAAAACTGTTTTTT. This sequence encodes CAIRNSGATNEKLFF.

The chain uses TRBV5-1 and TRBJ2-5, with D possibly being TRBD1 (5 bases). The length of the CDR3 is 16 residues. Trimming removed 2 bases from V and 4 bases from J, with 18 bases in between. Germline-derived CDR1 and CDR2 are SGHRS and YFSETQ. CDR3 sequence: CASSFHGAEVRETQYF. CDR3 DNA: TGCGCCAGCAGCTTCCATGGGGCTGAAGTTCGAGAGACCCAGTACTTC.

In DNA form, the CDR3 reads TGTGCCAGCAGTTTATCAGGAGGGGGCCCCTACGAGCAGTACTTC. This sequence encodes CASSLSGGGPYEQYF. This chain joins TRBV27 and TRBJ2-7, with a tentative D call TRBD1 (7 bases). The CDR3 is made up of 15 amino acids. The V end lost 0 bases, the J end lost 2 bases, and 11 bases lay between the germline ends. CDR1 is MNHEY and CDR2 is SMNVEV in the germline V gene (reference sequence).

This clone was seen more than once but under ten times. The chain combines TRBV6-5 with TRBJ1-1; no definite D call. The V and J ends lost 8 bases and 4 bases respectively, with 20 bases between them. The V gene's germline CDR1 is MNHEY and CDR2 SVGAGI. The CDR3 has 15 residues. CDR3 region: CASDRGSGLGTEAFF. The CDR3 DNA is TGTGCCAGCGATAGAGGTTCGGGGTTGGGCACTGAAGCTTTCTTT.

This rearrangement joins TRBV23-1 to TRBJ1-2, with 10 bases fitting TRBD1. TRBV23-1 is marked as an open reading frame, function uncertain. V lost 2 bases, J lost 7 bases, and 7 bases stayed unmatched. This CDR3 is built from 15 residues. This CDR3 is CASSQPRDRGPGYTF. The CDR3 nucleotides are TGCGCCAGCAGTCAACCCAGGGACAGGGGTCCTGGCTACACCTTC.

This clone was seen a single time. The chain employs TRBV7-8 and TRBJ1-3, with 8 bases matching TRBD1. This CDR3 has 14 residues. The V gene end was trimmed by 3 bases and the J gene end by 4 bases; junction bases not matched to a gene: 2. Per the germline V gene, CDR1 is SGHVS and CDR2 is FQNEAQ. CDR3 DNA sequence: TGTGCCAGCAGCTTGACAGGGGAAGGAAACACCATATATTTT. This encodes CASSLTGEGNTIYF. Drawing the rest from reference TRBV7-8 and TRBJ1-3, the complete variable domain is GAGVSQSPRYKVAKRGQDVALRCDPISGHVSLFWYQQALGQGPEFLTYFQNEAQLDKSGLPSDRFFAERPEGSVSTLKIQRTQQEDSAVYLCASSLTGEGNTIYFGEGSWLTVV.